This TCR beta chain came from a study of PD-1 blockade in classical Hodgkin lymphoma. Study at large: With a 2-week interval, patients received intravenous nivolumab at 3 mg/kg.

Whole-study findings and limits: Only CD4+ TCR diversity, not CD8+, had risen significantly by C4D1. Patients who responded completely had about the same baseline diversity as newly diagnosed patients. Some patients began nivolumab under 1 year after ASCT. These patients were excluded from later analyses.

Remarks on this clone: The antigen is unknown.

Here immunoSEQ multiplex PCR was the method, and the copy in TCRdb shows in-frame clones only, minus some. The profile covers 15,000 to 20,000 clones, with 88% appearing a single time and about 4.5% taken by the ten largest. The CDR3 is 16 amino acids. V was shortened by 6 bases and J by 0 bases, with 18 bases between the two germline ends. Germline V gene sequence: CDR1 KGHSH, CDR2 LQKENI. As for time point: cycle 4 day 1 (C4D1), after 6 weeks of nivolumab. Patients all relapsed after autologous stem cell transplantation, and there was variation in brentuximab vedotin exposure. After PBMCs were thawed, their CD8+ T cells were isolated by magnetic negative selection.

Material: CD8+ T cells from blood, obtained before the fourth cycle of nivolumab. The source of this sequence is a human donor with classical Hodgkin lymphoma. V gene TRBV18 combines with J gene TRBJ2-7; no reliable D call. CDR3 protein: CASSREYQTVSYEQYF. The CDR3 nucleotides read TGTGCCAGCTCGCGAGAGTACCAGACGGTCTCCTACGAGCAGTACTTC.